The 28 T cell receptor beta chains reported below all come from one sample, sequenced in a study of blood T cell repertoires in COVID-19. Profiled with immunoSEQ multiplex PCR; TCRdb holds only in-frame clones, not every one. Of 98,000 or so clones detected, about 89% appear once; the ten largest clones hold 15%. Source material: peripheral blood. Every receptor here comes from a man in his forties or fifties with acute or convalescent COVID-19.

The V gene is TRBV5-1, the J gene TRBJ1-3, with 8 nucleotides matching TRBD1. This CDR3 comprises 14 residues. Germline CDR1 and CDR2: SGHRS and YFSETQ. J was trimmed by 4 bases and V by 2 bases; bases with no gene match: 2. This chain's CDR3 is CASSFGQGGNTIYF. As DNA, the CDR3 is TGCGCCAGCAGCTTCGGACAGGGAGGAAACACCATATATTTT.

The rearrangement joins TRBV5-1 to TRBJ2-1; 9 nucleotides line up with TRBD2. Trimming took 0 bases from V and 5 from J; bases not matched to a gene: 3. This CDR3 is built from 15 residues. The V gene's germline CDR1 is SGHRS and CDR2 YFSETQ. DNA of the CDR3: TGCGCCAGCAGCTTGGGCCTAGCGGGGAACAATGAGCAGTTCTTC. This sequence encodes CASSLGLAGNNEQFF.

In this sample, this clone turned up a few times. The chain couples TRBV9 to TRBJ2-2; D not resolved. Per germline, CDR1 SGDLS and CDR2 YYNGEE. V was shortened by 3 bases and J by 7 bases, with 7 bases between the two germline ends. This CDR3 contains 12 residues. The CDR3 sequence: CASSASLGELFF. The CDR3 DNA reads as TGTGCCAGCAGCGCTTCCCTCGGGGAGCTGTTTTTT.

CDR3 in amino acids: CASSYRDRAQAGELFF. As DNA, the CDR3 is TGTGCCAGCAGCTACCGGGACAGGGCGCAAGCCGGGGAGCTGTTTTTT. This chain joins TRBV7-2 and TRBJ2-2; 9 nucleotides line up with TRBD1. The J segment lost 6 bases and the V segment lost 4 bases, leaving 9 bases of the junction unmatched. CDR3 length equals 16 residues. CDR1 and CDR2 (germline): SGHTA, FQGNSA.

The chain links TRBV5-1 to TRBJ1-4, with 9 positions matching TRBD1. CDR3 length: 15 residues. The germline CDR1 and CDR2 sequences are SGHRS and YFSETQ. The trim removed 1 base at V and 8 bases at J, leaving 6 bases unmatched. The CDR3 region has the DNA TGCGCCAGCAGCTTGTTGGGGACAGGGAACGAAAAACTGTTTTTT. Protein sequence: CASSLLGTGNEKLFF. Full variable domain (remainder filled in from reference TRBV5-1 and TRBJ1-4): KAGVTQTPRYLIKTRGQQVTLSCSPISGHRSVSWYQQTPGQGLQFLFEYFSETQRNKGNFPGRFSGRQFSNSRSEMNVSTLELGDSALYLCASSLLGTGNEKLFFGSGTQLSVL.

The V call is TRBV21-1, the J call TRBJ2-1; TRBD2 is taken as the D call from the table, unchecked against the DNA. TRBV21-1 is classified as a pseudogene. The CDR3 runs to 18 residues. CDR3 nucleotide sequence: TGTGCCAGCACCCTTCGGAGCCAAGGCGGGAGGAACTACAATGAGCAGTTCTTC. Its translation: CASTLRSQGGRNYNEQFF.

This chain uses TRBV19 with TRBJ2-3, with TRBD2 identical over 13 bases. Trimming removed 7 bases from V and 10 bases from J; junction bases left unmatched: 14. CDR1 is LNHDA, CDR2 SQIVND, per germline (reference sequence). This CDR3 region has 16 residues. CDR3 nucleotide sequence: TGTGCCAGTATTTCCGGTCAGGGGACTAGCGGGACGCCGCAGTATTTT. This translates into CASISGQGTSGTPQYF.

The rearrangement joins TRBV15 to TRBJ2-1; 9 bases are shared with TRBD1. CDR3 size: 14 residues. The trim removed 10 bases at V and 6 bases at J, leaving 10 bases unmatched. Germline V CDR1 and CDR2: LNHNV, YYDKDF (reference sequence). CDR3 DNA: TGTGCCATATCCCGGGACAGGGTAATCAATGAGCAGTTCTTC. Protein product: CAISRDRVINEQFF.

The chain joins TRBV18 to TRBJ2-1, with TRBD2 matching 14 bases. CDR1 is KGHSH, CDR2 LQKENI, per germline. The CDR3 runs 16 residues. With V trimmed by 6 bases and J by 8 bases, 9 bases remained unmatched. CDR3: CASSPSGTSGSDEQFF. Written as DNA, the CDR3 is TGTGCCAGCTCCCCCTCCGGGACTAGCGGGAGCGATGAGCAGTTCTTC. Drawing the rest from reference TRBV18 and TRBJ2-1, the complete variable domain is NAGVMQNPRHLVRRRGQEARLRCSPMKGHSHVYWYRQLPEEGLKFMVYLQKENIIDESGMPKERFSAEFPKEGPSILRIQQVVRGDSAAYFCASSPSGTSGSDEQFFGPGTRLTVL.

V and J are TRBV7-2 and TRBJ1-6; D gene ambiguous. The CDR3 is made up of 14 amino acids. Trimming left V 5 bases short and J 7 bases short, with 12 bases between. In germline, CDR1 is SGHTA, CDR2 FQGNSA. This chain's CDR3 is CASSPPPVNSPLHF. CDR3 DNA sequence: TGTGCCAGCAGCCCTCCCCCAGTCAATTCACCCCTCCACTTT.

This clone was seen more than once but under ten times. CDR3 bases: TGCGCCAGCAGTCAATCTCCGCAGCAAGAGACCCAGTACTTC. Encoded protein: CASSQSPQQETQYF. V gene TRBV23-1 combines with J gene TRBJ2-5; D ambiguous. TRBV23-1 carries the ORF label, with uncertain function. The CDR3 consists of 14 residues. Trimming took 0 bases from V and 2 from J, leaving 7 bases between them.

V gene TRBV21-1 combines with J gene TRBJ2-5; TRBD2 is the table's D call, not checked against the DNA. TRBV21-1 is a pseudogene. The CDR3 contains 16 residues. CDR3 sequence: CASSTGTSGRGETQYF. The CDR3 nucleotides read TGTGCCAGCAGCACTGGGACTAGCGGGAGAGGGGAGACCCAGTACTTC.

The chain combines TRBV6-4 with TRBJ2-1; the match to TRBD2 covers 9 bases. This CDR3 comprises 17 residues. The V segment lost 10 bases and the J segment 5 bases; nucleotides outside the gene matches: 18. Germline-derived CDR1 and CDR2 are MRHNA and SNTAGT. In DNA form, the CDR3 reads TGTGCCACCCGAAGCCTTGGGGCTAGCGGGATCCACAATGAGCAGTTCTTC. It codes for CATRSLGASGIHNEQFF.

The rearrangement joins TRBV14 to TRBJ1-1; D is ambiguous. Trimming removed 1 base from V and 1 base from J, with 10 bases in between. Looked up from germline, CDR1 is SGHDN and CDR2 is FVKESK. This CDR3 has 15 amino acids. The CDR3 loop is CASSQAAGANTEAFF. DNA for the CDR3: TGTGCCAGCAGCCAAGCGGCAGGTGCGAACACTGAAGCTTTCTTT.

The J gene is TRBJ2-2, the V gene TRBV27; 7 bases line up with TRBD2. Germline CDR1 and CDR2: MNHEY and SMNVEV (reference sequence). This CDR3 is built from 12 residues. V lost 6 bases, J lost 9 bases, and 4 bases stayed unmatched. The CDR3 spells CASRGGTWELFF. Written as DNA, the CDR3 is TGTGCCAGCAGGGGGGGGACGTGGGAGCTGTTTTTT.

This clone appeared many times. The rearrangement joins TRBV5-4 to TRBJ1-2; tentative D call: TRBD1 (6 bases). V shed 4 bases and J shed 5 bases, with 12 bases lying between them. The CDR3 is made up of 13 amino acids. The germline V gene encodes CDR1 SGHNT and CDR2 YYREEE (reference sequence). This CDR3 is CASSAPDRYGYTF. The CDR3 nucleotides are TGTGCCAGCAGCGCTCCGGACAGATATGGCTACACCTTC.

This clone was detected only once. The chain employs TRBV5-1 and TRBJ2-7; 9 bases are a match to TRBD1. CDR1 is SGHRS and CDR2 is YFSETQ in the germline V gene. The CDR3 loop spans 15 amino acids. With 4 bases clipped from V and 5 bases from J, the junction kept 10 bases outside the gene matches. CDR3 sequence: CASSPLGQGLDEQYF. As DNA, the CDR3 is TGCGCCAGCAGCCCTCTAGGACAGGGGTTGGACGAGCAGTACTTC.

V and J are TRBV5-1 and TRBJ2-6; the match to TRBD1 covers 8 bases. Germline V lookup: CDR1 SGHRS, CDR2 YFSETQ. CDR3 length: 15 residues. J was trimmed by 3 bases and V by 3 bases; bases with no gene match: 2. As DNA, the CDR3 is TGCGCCAGCAGCTACGGGACAGGTGGGGCCAACGTCCTGACTTTC. As protein: CASSYGTGGANVLTF.

A single count supports this clone. The chain recombines TRBV9 with TRBJ2-2, with 8 bases aligning to TRBD1. The junction had 6 bases not matched to a gene; V was cut back by 3 bases and J by 2 bases. CDR3 length equals 16 residues. Per germline, CDR1 SGDLS and CDR2 YYNGEE. CDR3 loop: CASSARTGSNTGELFF. CDR3 in DNA: TGTGCCAGCAGCGCCCGGACAGGGAGTAACACCGGGGAGCTGTTTTTT.

The CDR3 DNA sequence: TGTGCCAGCAGTTGGACATCGGAAAAACTGTTTTTT. Residues: CASSWTSEKLFF. The chain recombines TRBV7-9 with TRBJ1-4; D might be TRBD1 (5 bases). The germline CDR1 and CDR2 sequences are SEHNR and FQNEAQ (reference sequence). This CDR3 has 12 residues. Trimming cost V 6 bases and J 8 bases, with 10 bases left between them.

The chain links TRBV6-1 to TRBJ1-6; D uncertain. V dropped 3 bases and J dropped 9 bases, with 15 bases sitting between them. Per the germline V gene, CDR1 is MNHNS and CDR2 is SASEGT. The CDR3 is 15 amino acids. The CDR3 reads CASSDYPGWSSPLHF. Written as DNA, the CDR3 is TGTGCCAGCAGTGATTACCCGGGGTGGAGTTCACCCCTCCACTTT.

The chain combines TRBV6-5 with TRBJ2-2; D perhaps matches TRBD1 (6 bases). Germline loops: CDR1 MNHEY, CDR2 SVGAGI. This CDR3 is 15 amino acids long. Trimming took 7 bases from V and 7 from J, leaving 19 bases between them. CDR3 DNA: TGTGCCAGCACTCAAGACGCAGGGGTGAGCGGGGAGCTGTTTTTT. Amino acid sequence: CASTQDAGVSGELFF.

This clone has just a few counts. The V gene is TRBV3-1 (or the pseudogene TRBV3-2), the J gene TRBJ2-4; TRBD2 matches 8 bases. From germline, CDR1 is LGHDT and CDR2 YNNKEL (reference sequence). V dropped 3 bases and J dropped 0; count of bases not matched to a gene: 4. The CDR3 spans 16 residues. The CDR3 DNA reads TGTGCCAGCAGCCAGGGACTAGGGATAGCCAAAAACATTCAGTACTTC. This translates into CASSQGLGIAKNIQYF.

The V gene is TRBV6-5, the J gene TRBJ2-7; TRBD1 matches 8 bases. Germline lookup yields CDR1 MNHEY and CDR2 SVGAGI. The CDR3 consists of 14 residues. J was trimmed by 2 bases and V by 6 bases; bases with no gene match: 6. CDR3 DNA: TGTGCCAGCAGCCGATCGGGACAGGCCTACGAGCAGTACTTC. Amino acid sequence: CASSRSGQAYEQYF.

The count of this clone is one. The genes are TRBV30 and TRBJ2-1, with 8 bases fitting TRBD2. The germline V gene encodes CDR1 GTSNPN and CDR2 SVGIG (reference sequence). With V trimmed by 1 base and J by 4 bases, 3 bases remained unmatched. The CDR3 runs 14 residues. The CDR3 reads CAWSETSGYNEQFF. The CDR3 bases are TGTGCCTGGAGTGAAACTAGCGGTTACAATGAGCAGTTCTTC.

V is TRBV5-4 and J is TRBJ2-3; D unclear. Trimming stripped 0 bases from V and 0 bases from J, with 8 bases between. The germline CDR1 and CDR2 sequences are SGHNT and YYREEE (reference sequence). The CDR3 length is 15 residues. CDR3 sequence reads: CASSLATRSTDTQYF. The CDR3 DNA reads TGTGCCAGCAGCTTGGCCACCCGGAGCACAGATACGCAGTATTTT.

The V call is TRBV6-2 or TRBV6-3, the J call TRBJ2-7; TRBD1 aligns across 10 bases. There are 15 residues in the CDR3. The ends lost 2 bases at V and 3 bases at J; junction bases unmatched: 4. Germline CDR1 is MNHEY and CDR2 is SVGEGT. The CDR3 DNA reads as TGTGCCAGCAGTTACCCTGGACAGGGGGTCTACGAGCAGTACTTC. Its translation is CASSYPGQGVYEQYF.

This clone was found once. The genes are TRBV6-5 and TRBJ1-3; D may be TRBD1 (5 bases). The germline V and J ends were trimmed by 0 bases and 4 bases, with 10 bases remaining between them. Germline-derived CDR1 and CDR2 are MNHEY and SVGAGI. CDR3 length: 15 residues. CDR3 region: CASSYSGTRGNTIYF. The CDR3 nucleotides are TGTGCCAGCAGTTACTCGGGGACTCGAGGAAACACCATATATTTT.